This entry lists 26 T cell receptor beta chains sequenced from one sample in a study of T-cell memory formation after mild COVID-19 (dated by TCRdb to about 2021). The library was built by means of 5' RACE. Instrument used: Illumina NovaSeq 6000. TCRdb reran the public reads through fastp at Q25 and MiXCR, keeping productive beta chains. Records with the same CDR3 protein are collapsed into one entry carrying the most frequent genes and DNA. The sample table holds 65,000 to 90,000 distinct CDR3 sequences, of which approximately 15% were seen once. About 31% of the sample goes to the ten largest clones. Sequencing was performed on PBMCs or a T cell subset sorted from them (not recorded which). These receptors all stem from an adult woman who had mild COVID-19 (a few samples of this study predate the infection). The sample titles of this study are shuffled in the database, so cell type and time point are left out; the donor was told from shared clones.

This clonotype was recorded many times. The J gene is TRBJ2-1, the V gene TRBV6-6, with 7 bases identical to TRBD2. The CDR3 totals 14 residues. CDR1 is MNHNY and CDR2 is SVGAGI in the germline V gene (reference sequence). The junction had 7 bases not matched to a gene; V was cut back by 2 bases and J by 9 bases. The CDR3 loop is CASSYSAGVAEQFF. CDR3 bases: TGTGCCAGCAGTTACAGCGCGGGAGTCGCTGAGCAGTTCTTC.

There are a few counts of this clonotype. V is TRBV12-3 or TRBV12-4 and J is TRBJ1-1; D is undetermined. Deletions cut 2 bases from V and 0 bases from J, with 4 bases between. The CDR3 runs to 13 residues. The CDR3 sequence is CASSLYLNTEAFF. The CDR3 region has the DNA TGTGCCAGCAGTTTATACCTGAACACTGAAGCTTTCTTT.

The CDR3 sequence is CASSFPEDYGYTF. For the CDR3, the DNA is TGTGCCAGCAGTTTTCCGGAGGACTATGGCTACACCTTC. This chain links TRBV12-3 or TRBV12-4 with TRBJ1-2; D gene ambiguous. Trimming removed 3 bases from V and 3 bases from J, with 8 bases in between. The CDR3 sequence is 13 residues long.

This clonotype was seen only once. The rearrangement joins TRBV9 to TRBJ2-7; D may match TRBD1 or TRBD2 (5 bases each). Trimming removed 4 bases from V and 2 bases from J, with 13 bases in between. CDR3 length: 14 amino acids. Germline CDR1 reads SGDLS; CDR2 reads YYNGEE. The CDR3, as DNA: TGTGCCAGCAGCCCGTGGGACGGCCCCTACGAGCAGTACTTC. Encoded protein: CASSPWDGPYEQYF. The full variable domain, rest sourced from reference TRBV9 and TRBJ2-7, is DSGVTQTPKHLITATGQRVTLRCSPRSGDLSVYWYQQSLDQGLQFLIQYYNGEERAKGNILERFSAQQFPDLHSELNLSSLELGDSALYFCASSPWDGPYEQYFGPGTRLTVT.

This clonotype came up many times. This chain links TRBV27 with TRBJ2-3; a possible D gene is TRBD2 (6 bases). The CDR3 spans 17 residues. V dropped 2 bases and J dropped 2 bases, with 17 bases sitting between them. Per germline, CDR1 MNHEY and CDR2 SMNVEV (reference sequence). CDR3 DNA sequence: TGTGCCAGCAGTTTACGCTGGGATAGCGGAAACACAGATACGCAGTATTTT. Its protein product is CASSLRWDSGNTDTQYF.

This clonotype occurred a few times. This rearrangement joins TRBV6-5 to TRBJ2-7; 8 bases map to TRBD1. The CDR3 is made up of 16 amino acids. The trim removed 6 bases at V and 1 base at J, leaving 11 bases unmatched. From germline, CDR1 is MNHEY and CDR2 SVGAGI. The CDR3 loop reads CASSRPGQAESYEQYF. The CDR3 DNA follows: TGTGCCAGCAGCCGCCCGGGACAGGCGGAATCCTACGAGCAGTACTTC.

The chain combines TRBV29-1 with TRBJ2-7; 10 bases line up with TRBD1. V was clipped by 6 bases and J by 3 bases; unmatched bases: 5. Germline values: CDR1 SQVTM, CDR2 ANQGSEA. This CDR3 is 13 amino acids long. CDR3 sequence: CSVVGQGYYEQYF. The CDR3 DNA sequence: TGCAGCGTGGTGGGACAGGGGTACTACGAGCAGTACTTC.

There are many counts of this clonotype. The rearrangement links TRBV27 to TRBJ2-5, with 12 bases fitting TRBD2. CDR1 and CDR2 from the germline V gene are MNHEY and SMNVEV (reference sequence). J gave up 4 bases and V 6 bases, and 12 bases lay outside the gene matches. This CDR3 has 17 residues. CDR3: CASSTTSGSLFPETQYF. The CDR3 DNA sequence: TGTGCCAGCAGCACGACTAGCGGGAGCTTATTTCCAGAGACCCAGTACTTC.

This clonotype was seen more than once but under ten times. CDR3 sequence: CASSDGTDEQYF. The DNA of the CDR3 is TGTGCCAGCAGCGACGGGACCGACGAGCAGTACTTC. V usage is TRBV7-9 and J usage is TRBJ2-7, with D possibly being TRBD1 or TRBD2 (5 bases each). Germline lookup yields CDR1 SEHNR and CDR2 FQNEAQ (reference sequence). The CDR3 runs 12 residues. V lost 5 bases and J lost 5, with 10 bases in between. Combining the CDR3 with reference TRBV7-9 and TRBJ2-7 gives the whole variable domain DTGVSQNPRHKITKRGQNVTFRCDPISEHNRLYWYRQTLGQGPEFLTYFQNEAQLEKSRLLSDRFSAERPKGSFSTLEIQRTEQGDSAMYLCASSDGTDEQYFGPGTRLTVT.

The chain is built from TRBV5-1 and TRBJ2-7; D is uncertain. CDR3 length: 12 amino acids. Germline V CDR1 and CDR2: SGHRS, YFSETQ. V gave up 4 bases and J gave up 6 bases, with 11 bases separating them. Here the CDR3 DNA reads TGCGCCAGCAGCGAAGCTCTATCCGAGCAGTACTTC. Protein product: CASSEALSEQYF.

This clonotype was counted a few times. The gene calls are TRBV12-3 or TRBV12-4 and TRBJ2-7; 9 bases agree with TRBD1. The V segment lost 6 bases and the J segment 6 bases; nucleotides outside the gene matches: 9. This CDR3 comprises 14 residues. The DNA of the CDR3 is TGTGCCAGCAGCCTAGGGACAGGGTTTGTCGAGCAGTACTTC. It translates to CASSLGTGFVEQYF.

This clonotype occurred many times. The chain combines TRBV12-3 or TRBV12-4 with TRBJ1-1; D gene unclear. V shed 6 bases and J shed 0 bases, with 5 bases lying between them. The CDR3 totals 12 residues. The DNA for the CDR3 is TGTGCCAGCAGCTTGATGAACACTGAAGCTTTCTTT. The encoded protein is CASSLMNTEAFF.

By share, this clonotype counts as medium-sized. The CDR3 spells CASSHRDRNYEQYF. CDR3 sequence (DNA): TGTGCCAGCAGCCACCGGGACAGGAACTACGAGCAGTACTTC. The chain recombines TRBV7-9 with TRBJ2-7, with 8 bases identical to TRBD1. The V gene's germline CDR1 is SEHNR and CDR2 FQNEAQ (reference sequence). The V gene end was trimmed by 5 bases and the J gene end by 3 bases; junction bases not matched to a gene: 6. This CDR3 region has 14 residues. Full variable domain (remainder filled in from reference TRBV7-9 and TRBJ2-7): DTGVSQNPRHKITKRGQNVTFRCDPISEHNRLYWYRQTLGQGPEFLTYFQNEAQLEKSRLLSDRFSAERPKGSFSTLEIQRTEQGDSAMYLCASSHRDRNYEQYFGPGTRLTVT.

V gene TRBV7-9 combines with J gene TRBJ2-1, with a weak D call TRBD2 (6 bases). CDR1 and CDR2 from the germline V gene are SEHNR and FQNEAQ (reference sequence). V lost 4 bases, J lost 7 bases, and 14 bases lay in between. The CDR3 has 14 residues. For the CDR3, the DNA is TGTGCCAGCAGCTCCCGGGGGTCCTGGAATGAGCAGTTCTTC. Translated: CASSSRGSWNEQFF.

This clonotype came up a few times. The rearrangement links TRBV9 to TRBJ2-3; 12 positions match TRBD2. CDR1 is SGDLS and CDR2 is YYNGEE in the germline V gene. The CDR3 has 15 residues. V shed 3 bases, J shed 1 base, and the junction held 0 bases outside the gene matches. Written as DNA, the CDR3 is TGTGCCAGCAGCGGGACTAGCGGGGGCACAGATACGCAGTATTTT. Translation: CASSGTSGGTDTQYF.

The sample holds many counts of this clonotype. This chain uses TRBV20-1 with TRBJ1-4, with a possible D match to TRBD1 (5 bases). V lost 3 bases and J lost 8, with 13 bases in between. Germline assignment: CDR1 DFQATT and CDR2 SNEGSKA (reference sequence). The CDR3 extends over 13 amino acids. CDR3 nucleotides: TGCAGTGCTAGCACCGGGGACGAGGAAAAACTGTTTTTT. It is translated as CSASTGDEEKLFF.

The DNA of the CDR3 is TGTGCCACCAGTGGGTCAAGGAGTAGAGACACAGATACGCAGTATTTT. Translated, it gives CATSGSRSRDTDTQYF. The chain uses TRBV24-1 and TRBJ2-3; D gene uncertain. Germline-derived CDR1 and CDR2 are KGHDR and SFDVKD. V was cut by 5 bases and J by 2 bases, with 16 bases left in between. The CDR3 totals 16 residues.

This clonotype was seen many times. The V and J genes are TRBV2 and TRBJ2-7; D is perhaps TRBD1 (6 bases). V shed 4 bases and J shed 1 base, with 17 bases lying between them. Germline values: CDR1 SNHLY, CDR2 FYNNEI. The CDR3 is made up of 16 amino acids. In nucleotides, the CDR3 is TGTGCCAGCAGTGGTCAACGAGGACAGCCGTCCTACGAGCAGTACTTC. Protein: CASSGQRGQPSYEQYF.

V gene TRBV9 combines with J gene TRBJ1-1; D call uncertain. V lost 4 bases and J lost 5, with 9 bases in between. CDR3 size: 12 residues. Germline V gene sequence: CDR1 SGDLS, CDR2 YYNGEE. CDR3 in amino acids: CASSPGMTEAFF. The CDR3 DNA follows: TGTGCCAGCAGCCCCGGTATGACTGAAGCTTTCTTT.

This clonotype was recorded only once. V and J are TRBV11-2 and TRBJ1-1, with no clear D. Germline V CDR1 and CDR2: SGHAT, FQNNGV. This CDR3 spans 12 amino acids. V was trimmed by 2 bases and J by 4 bases, leaving 5 bases between them. Here the CDR3 DNA reads TGTGCCAGCAGCTTAAGACGCACTGAAGCTTTCTTT. As protein: CASSLRRTEAFF.

This clonotype was detected a few times. The J gene is TRBJ2-3, the V gene TRBV6-5, with 9 nucleotides matching TRBD2. Trimming at V came to 1 base and at J to 2 bases, leaving 16 bases not matched to a gene. This CDR3 has 20 amino acids. Germline CDR1 is MNHEY and CDR2 is SVGAGI. CDR3 nucleotides: TGTGCCAGCAGTTACTGGGTTGGTAGCGGGAGATCTCTGGACACAGATACGCAGTATTTT. Its protein product is CASSYWVGSGRSLDTDTQYF.

The rearrangement joins TRBV7-9 to TRBJ1-2, with 9 bases matching TRBD1. After removal of 5 bases from V and 5 bases from J, the junction contained 12 bases not matched to a gene. Germline lookup yields CDR1 SEHNR and CDR2 FQNEAQ (reference sequence). The CDR3 loop spans 16 amino acids. The CDR3 nucleotides are TGTGCCAGCAGCCTCGACACAGGGGGCGTATTTTATGGCTACACCTTC. This gives the protein CASSLDTGGVFYGYTF.

This clonotype has a handful of counts. CDR3 DNA sequence: TGTGCCAGCAGCTTAACAGGACTCCTCGGGGATACGCAGTATTTT. Translation: CASSLTGLLGDTQYF. This sequence joins TRBV11-2 and TRBJ2-3; perhaps D is TRBD1 or TRBD2 (5 bases each). V lost 2 bases and J lost 6, with 15 bases in between. The CDR3 spans 15 residues. Germline V gives CDR1 SGHAT, CDR2 FQNNGV. Supplemented by reference TRBV11-2 and TRBJ2-3, the full variable domain reads EAGVAQSPRYKIIEKRQSVAFWCNPISGHATLYWYQQILGQGPKLLIQFQNNGVVDDSQLPKDRFSAERLKGVDSTLKIQPAKLEDSAVYLCASSLTGLLGDTQYFGPGTRLTVL.

The sample holds a few counts of this clonotype. The rearrangement links TRBV4-1 to TRBJ2-3; the D is unclear. V lost 0 bases and J lost 2, with 6 bases in between. Germline loops: CDR1 MGHRA, CDR2 YSYEKL. This CDR3 contains 14 residues. CDR3 nucleotides: TGCGCCAGCAGCCAAGATAAGTCCACAGATACGCAGTATTTT. Translated: CASSQDKSTDTQYF.

This clonotype was observed a handful of times. The chain is built from TRBV15 and TRBJ2-7; D gene uncertain. V was cut by 4 bases and J by 0 bases, with 10 bases left in between. Germline CDR1 is LNHNV and CDR2 is YYDKDF (reference sequence). This CDR3 contains 14 residues. CDR3 amino acids: CATSIIGHSYEQYF. The CDR3 DNA follows: TGTGCCACCAGCATCATCGGCCACTCCTACGAGCAGTACTTC.

The chain is built from TRBV7-2 and TRBJ1-5; weak D call: TRBD1 (5 bases). The CDR3 length is 17 residues. V shed 1 base and J shed 11 bases, with 24 bases lying between them. From germline, CDR1 is SGHTA and CDR2 FQGNSA. The CDR3 DNA reads as TGTGCCAGCAGCTTAGGCTTCCCGGGGCCTATATCCCAGTCCCAGCATTTT. It codes for CASSLGFPGPISQSQHF.